Listed below are T cell receptor beta chains from one sample, sequenced in a study of shared clonotypes between healthy human individuals. The data were produced by immunoSEQ multiplex PCR, yet TCRdb's version contains in-frame clones alone and is incomplete. The sample lists hundreds of thousands of clones, approximately 73% occurring once. Source material: memory CD4+ T cells sorted from blood. Source of these receptors: a woman aged 25 to 45 in good health. CDR3s include the opening cysteine and the closing phenylalanine or tryptophan. Fields, in order: CDR3 length, V gene, clone size, J gene, D gene, CDR3 DNA, CDR3 protein. D genes are given only for firm matches. Expanded clones get a size class; other rows say once, few or many, or leave the size out.

CDR3 length: 13
V gene: TRBV7-9
clone size: few
J gene: TRBJ1-1
D gene: TRBD1
CDR3 DNA: TGTGCCAGCAGTGCTAACAGGGGTAGGTTTGCTTTCTTT
CDR3 protein: CASSANRGRFAFF

CDR3 length: 13
V gene: TRBV7-7
clone size: NA
J gene: TRBJ2-3
D gene: NA
CDR3 DNA: TGTGCCAGCAGCCCACTACTAGGCGATACGCAGTATTTT
CDR3 protein: CASSPLLGDTQYF

CDR3 length: 14
V gene: TRBV4-2
clone size: NA
J gene: TRBJ2-5
D gene: NA
CDR3 DNA: TGTGCCAGCAGCCAAGATCAGGGGAAAGAGACCCAGTACTTC
CDR3 protein: CASSQDQGKETQYF

CDR3 length: 13
V gene: TRBV29-1
clone size: NA
J gene: TRBJ1-2
D gene: NA
CDR3 DNA: TGCAGCGTAAGCGACCTCGCTGCCAGGGTGTACACCTTC
CDR3 protein: CSVSDLAARVYTF

CDR3 length: 15
V gene: TRBV2
clone size: NA
J gene: TRBJ2-4
D gene: TRBD1
CDR3 DNA: TGTGCCAGCAGAGAGACGACAGGGGGCAGAAACATTCAGTACTTC
CDR3 protein: CASRETTGGRNIQYF

CDR3 length: 16
V gene: TRBV5-8
clone size: NA
J gene: TRBJ2-3
D gene: TRBD2
CDR3 DNA: TGTGCCAGCAGCGGGGGGGAGACTAGCGACACAGATACGCAGTATTTT
CDR3 protein: CASSGGETSDTDTQYF

CDR3 length: 17
V gene: TRBV5-1
clone size: NA
J gene: TRBJ2-1
D gene: TRBD2
CDR3 DNA: TGCGCCAGCAGCCTCACAACGGCTAGCGGGAGAAGGAATGAGCAGTTCTTC
CDR3 protein: CASSLTTASGRRNEQFF

CDR3 length: 15
V gene: TRBV6-6
clone size: NA
J gene: TRBJ2-7
D gene: TRBD2
CDR3 DNA: TGTGCCAGCAGTTACCTTAGCGGGAGCTCCTACGAGCAGTACTTC
CDR3 protein: CASSYLSGSSYEQYF

CDR3 length: 13
V gene: TRBV29-1
clone size: NA
J gene: TRBJ1-1
D gene: NA
CDR3 DNA: TGCAGCGTTGACGACGGGCGGAACACTGAAGCTTTCTTT
CDR3 protein: CSVDDGRNTEAFF

CDR3 length: 15
V gene: TRBV5-1
clone size: NA
J gene: TRBJ2-3
D gene: TRBD2
CDR3 DNA: TGCGCCGGGTCTCTAGCGGGAGGGACCACAGATACGCAGTATTTT
CDR3 protein: CAGSLAGGTTDTQYF

CDR3 length: 14
V gene: TRBV28
clone size: few
J gene: TRBJ1-5
D gene: TRBD1
CDR3 DNA: TGTGCCAGCAAGCCCGGACAGGGGGGCCAGCCCCAGCATTTT
CDR3 protein: CASKPGQGGQPQHF

CDR3 length: 13
V gene: TRBV19
clone size: NA
J gene: TRBJ1-1
D gene: NA
CDR3 DNA: TGTGCCAGTAGTATTCAGGGAAACACTGAAGCTTTCTTT
CDR3 protein: CASSIQGNTEAFF

CDR3 length: 16
V gene: TRBV5-8
clone size: NA
J gene: TRBJ1-4
D gene: TRBD1
CDR3 DNA: TGTGCCAGCAGCGGCGGACAGGGCAAGTCTAATGAAAAACTGTTTTTT
CDR3 protein: CASSGGQGKSNEKLFF

CDR3 length: 13
V gene: TRBV19
clone size: NA
J gene: TRBJ2-2
D gene: NA
CDR3 DNA: TGTGCCAGTAGTGGCCAGGGAGACGGGGAGCTGTTTTTT
CDR3 protein: CASSGQGDGELFF

CDR3 length: 17
V gene: TRBV5-1
clone size: NA
J gene: TRBJ1-1
D gene: NA
CDR3 DNA: TGCGCCAGCAGCTCGGGCTATGTATACGCCGGGGCCACTGAAGCTTTCTTT
CDR3 protein: CASSSGYVYAGATEAFF

CDR3 length: 14
V gene: TRBV28
clone size: NA
J gene: TRBJ2-1
D gene: TRBD2
CDR3 DNA: TGTGCCAGCCGACCGGGACTAGCTACCAATGAGCAGTTCTTC
CDR3 protein: CASRPGLATNEQFF

CDR3 length: 15
V gene: TRBV7-8
clone size: NA
J gene: TRBJ2-7
D gene: NA
CDR3 DNA: TGTGCCAGCAGCTTAGTATACAGGGAGGGCTACGAGCAGTACTTC
CDR3 protein: CASSLVYREGYEQYF

CDR3 length: 13
V gene: TRBV28
clone size: NA
J gene: TRBJ2-7
D gene: NA
CDR3 DNA: TGTGCCAGCACCGGACCGAGCTCCTACGAGCAGTACTTC
CDR3 protein: CASTGPSSYEQYF

CDR3 length: 14
V gene: TRBV9
clone size: many
J gene: TRBJ2-7
D gene: NA
CDR3 DNA: TGTGCCAGCAGCGTAGGGGTGGGCACGGGCGAGCAGTACTTC
CDR3 protein: CASSVGVGTGEQYF

CDR3 length: 15
V gene: TRBV5-1
clone size: NA
J gene: TRBJ2-5
D gene: NA
CDR3 DNA: TGCGCCAGCAGCTTGTTGGGAGTACGAGAGGAGACCCAGTACTTC
CDR3 protein: CASSLLGVREETQYF

CDR3 length: 15
V gene: TRBV7-2
clone size: NA
J gene: TRBJ2-7
D gene: NA
CDR3 DNA: TGTGCCAGCAGCTTAACTCTAACTAGCCCCTACGAGCAGTACTTC
CDR3 protein: CASSLTLTSPYEQYF

CDR3 length: 17
V gene: TRBV19
clone size: NA
J gene: TRBJ1-5
D gene: TRBD1
CDR3 DNA: TGTGCCAGTAGTATATTGGGACAGCTGTATAGCAATCAGCCCCAGCATTTT
CDR3 protein: CASSILGQLYSNQPQHF

CDR3 length: 16
V gene: TRBV11-2
clone size: NA
J gene: TRBJ2-7
D gene: TRBD2
CDR3 DNA: TGTGCCAGCAGCTTAGTTCTCGGGAGGTCCATATACGAGCAGTACTTC
CDR3 protein: CASSLVLGRSIYEQYF

CDR3 length: 14
V gene: TRBV6-1
clone size: NA
J gene: TRBJ2-6
D gene: NA
CDR3 DNA: TGTGCCAGCAGACCGGTTTTAGGGGCCAACGTCCTGACTTTC
CDR3 protein: CASRPVLGANVLTF

CDR3 length: 14
V gene: TRBV5-1
clone size: NA
J gene: TRBJ1-4
D gene: NA
CDR3 DNA: TGCGCCAGCAGCGTATCGACGGGAGTAGAAAAACTGTTTTTT
CDR3 protein: CASSVSTGVEKLFF

CDR3 length: 18
V gene: TRBV2
clone size: NA
J gene: TRBJ2-6
D gene: TRBD2
CDR3 DNA: TGTGCCAGCTTACCCCCTAGCGGGACCCTCTCTGGGGCCAACGTCCTGACTTTC
CDR3 protein: CASLPPSGTLSGANVLTF

CDR3 length: 15
V gene: TRBV5-4
clone size: NA
J gene: TRBJ2-3
D gene: TRBD2
CDR3 DNA: TGTGCCAGCAGCTTGCGAGCGGGAAGCACAGATACGCAGTATTTT
CDR3 protein: CASSLRAGSTDTQYF

CDR3 length: 16
V gene: TRBV5-8
clone size: once
J gene: TRBJ2-6
D gene: NA
CDR3 DNA: TGTGCCAGCAGCTCATACAGGCGCTCTGGGGCCAACGTCCTGACTTTC
CDR3 protein: CASSSYRRSGANVLTF

CDR3 length: 13
V gene: TRBV7-2
clone size: NA
J gene: TRBJ1-1
D gene: NA
CDR3 DNA: TGTGCCAGCAGCTTTTATGGCAACACTGAAGCTTTCTTT
CDR3 protein: CASSFYGNTEAFF

CDR3 length: 12
V gene: TRBV7-9
clone size: NA
J gene: TRBJ2-1
D gene: NA
CDR3 DNA: TGTGCCAGCAGCGCGGTGGGCTATGAGCAGTTCTTC
CDR3 protein: CASSAVGYEQFF

CDR3 length: 14
V gene: TRBV9
clone size: NA
J gene: TRBJ1-3
D gene: NA
CDR3 DNA: TGTGCCAGCAGCGATGACCGGGGTGGAAACACCATATATTTT
CDR3 protein: CASSDDRGGNTIYF

CDR3 length: 13
V gene: TRBV18
clone size: NA
J gene: TRBJ1-5
D gene: NA
CDR3 DNA: TGTGCCAGCTCACCAGGTGTCCAGCAGCCCCAGCATTTT
CDR3 protein: CASSPGVQQPQHF

CDR3 length: 15
V gene: TRBV10-1
clone size: NA
J gene: TRBJ2-5
D gene: TRBD2
CDR3 DNA: TGCGCCAGCAGTGGATCAATAGCGGGCAAAGAGACCCAGTACTTC
CDR3 protein: CASSGSIAGKETQYF

CDR3 length: 17
V gene: TRBV7-9
clone size: many
J gene: TRBJ2-5
D gene: NA
CDR3 DNA: TGTGCCAGCAGCTTAGCGAGGGGCAGGGGTCTGCAAGAGACCCAGTACTTC
CDR3 protein: CASSLARGRGLQETQYF

CDR3 length: 17
V gene: TRBV5-1
clone size: NA
J gene: TRBJ2-1
D gene: TRBD2
CDR3 DNA: TGCGCCAGCAGCTTGGAGGGCCTAGCGGCCTCCTACAATGAGCAGTTCTTC
CDR3 protein: CASSLEGLAASYNEQFF

CDR3 length: 17
V gene: TRBV4-2
clone size: NA
J gene: TRBJ2-1
D gene: TRBD2
CDR3 DNA: TGTGCCAGCAGCCCATCCGAAGCGGGAGCTGGGAACAATGAGCAGTTCTTC
CDR3 protein: CASSPSEAGAGNNEQFF

CDR3 length: 14
V gene: TRBV27
clone size: NA
J gene: TRBJ1-1
D gene: NA
CDR3 DNA: TGTGCCAGCAGTGCCCGGGTGTTGAACACTGAAGCTTTCTTT
CDR3 protein: CASSARVLNTEAFF

CDR3 length: 13
V gene: TRBV10-1
clone size: NA
J gene: TRBJ2-3
D gene: TRBD2
CDR3 DNA: TGCGCCAGCAGTGGGCTAGCGGGAGAGGCGCAGTATTTT
CDR3 protein: CASSGLAGEAQYF

CDR3 length: 15
V gene: TRBV6-4
clone size: NA
J gene: TRBJ2-4
D gene: TRBD1
CDR3 DNA: TGTGCCAGCAGTGAGACAGGGGAAGGCGGAAACATTCAGTACTTC
CDR3 protein: CASSETGEGGNIQYF

CDR3 length: 16
V gene: TRBV13
clone size: NA
J gene: TRBJ2-3
D gene: NA
CDR3 DNA: TGTGCCAGCAGGTATAGAGTGGGGCGGAGCACAGATACGCAGTATTTT
CDR3 protein: CASRYRVGRSTDTQYF

CDR3 length: 21
V gene: TRBV12-1
clone size: NA
J gene: TRBJ2-3
D gene: NA
CDR3 DNA: TGTGCCAGCAGCTTTGTGGGGGGCCACGGGGAGAGAGTACCGAGAGCAGATACGCAGTATTTT
CDR3 protein: CASSFVGGHGERVPRADTQYF

CDR3 length: 14
V gene: TRBV11-2
clone size: NA
J gene: TRBJ1-1
D gene: TRBD1
CDR3 DNA: TGTGCCAGCAGCAGGACAGGGAGGTACACTGAAGCTTTCTTT
CDR3 protein: CASSRTGRYTEAFF

CDR3 length: 14
V gene: TRBV10-3
clone size: NA
J gene: TRBJ2-1
D gene: NA
CDR3 DNA: TGTGCCATCAAGCGAGGGAGTGCCTACAATGAGCAGTTCTTC
CDR3 protein: CAIKRGSAYNEQFF

CDR3 length: 15
V gene: TRBV27
clone size: NA
J gene: TRBJ2-7
D gene: NA
CDR3 DNA: TGTGCCAGCAGCGACTCAACGGACAGAACCTACGAGCAGTACTTC
CDR3 protein: CASSDSTDRTYEQYF

CDR3 length: 14
V gene: TRBV7-2
clone size: NA
J gene: TRBJ2-7
D gene: NA
CDR3 DNA: TGTGCCAGCAGCTCTTACCTCTCGACCTACGAGCAGTACTTC
CDR3 protein: CASSSYLSTYEQYF

CDR3 length: 16
V gene: TRBV6-4
clone size: many
J gene: TRBJ1-2
D gene: NA
CDR3 DNA: TGTGCCAGCAGCGTCAATAGGACGGTGAATAACTATGGCTACACCTTC
CDR3 protein: CASSVNRTVNNYGYTF

CDR3 length: 16
V gene: TRBV4-2
clone size: NA
J gene: TRBJ2-1
D gene: TRBD2
CDR3 DNA: TGTGCCAGCAGCGCCCATACTAGCGGCTCCTACAATGAGCAGTTCTTC
CDR3 protein: CASSAHTSGSYNEQFF

CDR3 length: 15
V gene: TRBV2
clone size: few
J gene: TRBJ2-3
D gene: TRBD2
CDR3 DNA: TGTGCCAGCAGGCTACTAGCGGGAGGACCAGATACGCAGTATTTT
CDR3 protein: CASRLLAGGPDTQYF

CDR3 length: 20
V gene: TRBV28
clone size: once
J gene: TRBJ2-3
D gene: TRBD2
CDR3 DNA: TGTGCCAGCAGTCTAACCGGTAGACTAGCGGGAGAGCGAGGCACAGATACGCAGTATTTT
CDR3 protein: CASSLTGRLAGERGTDTQYF

CDR3 length: 13
V gene: TRBV19
clone size: NA
J gene: TRBJ1-1
D gene: NA
CDR3 DNA: TGTGCCAGTAGTACACGATGGGGGACTGAAGCTTTCTTT
CDR3 protein: CASSTRWGTEAFF

CDR3 length: 16
V gene: TRBV18
clone size: NA
J gene: TRBJ2-5
D gene: TRBD1
CDR3 DNA: TGTGCCAGCTCAGGGCCTCGACAGGGAAGGGAAGAGACCCAGTACTTC
CDR3 protein: CASSGPRQGREETQYF

CDR3 length: 13
V gene: TRBV28
clone size: NA
J gene: TRBJ2-7
D gene: NA
CDR3 DNA: TGTGCCAGCAGTTTAACATCGCGCTACGAGCAGTACTTC
CDR3 protein: CASSLTSRYEQYF

CDR3 length: 14
V gene: TRBV28
clone size: NA
J gene: TRBJ1-1
D gene: TRBD1
CDR3 DNA: TGTGCCAGCAGATCGCCAACAGGGGCCTATGAAGCTTTCTTT
CDR3 protein: CASRSPTGAYEAFF

CDR3 length: 15
V gene: TRBV2
clone size: few
J gene: TRBJ2-2
D gene: TRBD2
CDR3 DNA: TGTGCCAGCAGGAGGACTAGCGGAAACACCGGGGAGCTGTTTTTT
CDR3 protein: CASRRTSGNTGELFF

CDR3 length: 14
V gene: TRBV6-6
clone size: NA
J gene: TRBJ1-4
D gene: NA
CDR3 DNA: TGTGCCAGCAGAAGTCCAACGGGGGGTGAAAAACTGTTTTTT
CDR3 protein: CASRSPTGGEKLFF

CDR3 length: 16
V gene: TRBV5-1
clone size: NA
J gene: TRBJ1-4
D gene: NA
CDR3 DNA: TGCGCCAGCAGCAAGGGGGACAAGGCAACTAATGAAAAACTGTTTTTT
CDR3 protein: CASSKGDKATNEKLFF

CDR3 length: 16
V gene: TRBV5-1
clone size: NA
J gene: TRBJ2-7
D gene: NA
CDR3 DNA: TGCGCCAGCAGCTTGCTCTGGAGGAGTGGAACCTACGAGCAGTACTTC
CDR3 protein: CASSLLWRSGTYEQYF

CDR3 length: 15
V gene: TRBV6-1
clone size: NA
J gene: TRBJ2-7
D gene: NA
CDR3 DNA: TGTGCCAGCAGTGGTATCGTGCTTCTGGCCTACGAGCAGTACTTC
CDR3 protein: CASSGIVLLAYEQYF